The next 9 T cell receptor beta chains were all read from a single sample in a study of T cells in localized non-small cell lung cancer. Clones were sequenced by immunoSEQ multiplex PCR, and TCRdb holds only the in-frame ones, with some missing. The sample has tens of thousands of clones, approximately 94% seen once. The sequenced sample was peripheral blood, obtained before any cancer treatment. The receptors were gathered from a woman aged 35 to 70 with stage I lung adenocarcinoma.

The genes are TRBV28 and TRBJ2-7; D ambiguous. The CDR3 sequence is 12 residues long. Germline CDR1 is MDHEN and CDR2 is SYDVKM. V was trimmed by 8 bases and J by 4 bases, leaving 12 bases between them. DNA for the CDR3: TGTGCCAGCGAGACCCGTCGGTACGAGCAGTACTTC. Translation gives CASETRRYEQYF.

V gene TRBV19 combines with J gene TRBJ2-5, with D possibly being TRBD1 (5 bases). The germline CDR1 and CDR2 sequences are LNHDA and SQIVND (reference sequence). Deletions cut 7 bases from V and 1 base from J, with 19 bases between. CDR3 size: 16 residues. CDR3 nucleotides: TGTGCCAGTATCGATAAAATGGGGCCCCTCCAAGAGACCCAGTACTTC. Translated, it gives CASIDKMGPLQETQYF. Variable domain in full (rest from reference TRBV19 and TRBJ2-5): DGGITQSPKYLFRKEGQNVTLSCEQNLNHDAMYWYRQDPGQGLRLIYYSQIVNDFQKGDIAEGYSVSREKKESFPLTVTSAQKNPTAFYLCASIDKMGPLQETQYFGPGTRLLVL.

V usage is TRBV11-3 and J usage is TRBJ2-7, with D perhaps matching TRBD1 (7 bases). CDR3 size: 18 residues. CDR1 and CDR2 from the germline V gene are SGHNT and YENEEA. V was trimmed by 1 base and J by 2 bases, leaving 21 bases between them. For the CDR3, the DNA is TGTGCCAGCAGCTTAGCGCCACCGCGGGACAGCATGACCTACGAGCAGTACTTC. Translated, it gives CASSLAPPRDSMTYEQYF. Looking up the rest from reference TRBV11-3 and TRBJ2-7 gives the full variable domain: EAGVVQSPRYKIIEKKQPVAFWCNPISGHNTLYWYLQNLGQGPELLIRYENEEAVDDSQLPKDRFSAERLKGVDSTLKIQPAELGDSAVYLCASSLAPPRDSMTYEQYFGPGTRLTVT.

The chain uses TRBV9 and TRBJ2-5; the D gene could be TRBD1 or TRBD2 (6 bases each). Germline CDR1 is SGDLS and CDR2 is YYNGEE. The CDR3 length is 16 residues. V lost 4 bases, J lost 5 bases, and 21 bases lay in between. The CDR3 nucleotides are TGTGCCAGCAGCTCCCGCCTCCCTAGAGGGGGGGAGACCCAGTACTTC. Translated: CASSSRLPRGGETQYF.

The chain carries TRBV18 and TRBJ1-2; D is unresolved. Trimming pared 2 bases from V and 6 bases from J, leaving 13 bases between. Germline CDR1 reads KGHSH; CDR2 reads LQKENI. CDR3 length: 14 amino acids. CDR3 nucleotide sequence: TGTGCCAGCTCACCAAGTTGGCAGGACGATGGCTACACCTTC. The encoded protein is CASSPSWQDDGYTF.

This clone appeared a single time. The CDR3 DNA follows: TGTGCCAGCAGTTGGGCAGGGTTAAATGAGCAGTTCTTC. It encodes CASSWAGLNEQFF. The chain carries TRBV27 and TRBJ2-1, with D maybe TRBD1 (5 bases). V was clipped by 4 bases and J by 7 bases, with 11 bases between them. The CDR3 spans 13 residues. Germline assignment: CDR1 MNHEY and CDR2 SMNVEV (reference sequence).

The CDR3 sequence: CASNSAGRAEQYF. DNA for the CDR3: TGTGCCAGCAACTCAGCAGGCAGAGCCGAGCAGTACTTC. The chain recombines TRBV6-6 with TRBJ2-7; D uncertain. There are 13 residues in the CDR3. The V gene lost 7 bases and the J gene lost 6 bases, with 16 bases spanning the gap. Germline CDR1 is MNHNY and CDR2 is SVGAGI (reference sequence).

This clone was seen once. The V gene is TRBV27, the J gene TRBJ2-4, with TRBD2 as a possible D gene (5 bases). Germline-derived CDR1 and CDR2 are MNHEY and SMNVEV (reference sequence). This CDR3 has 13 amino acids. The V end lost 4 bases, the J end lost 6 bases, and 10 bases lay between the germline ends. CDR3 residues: CASSSPGVNIQYF. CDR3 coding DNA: TGTGCCAGCAGTTCCCCCGGGGTAAACATTCAGTACTTC.

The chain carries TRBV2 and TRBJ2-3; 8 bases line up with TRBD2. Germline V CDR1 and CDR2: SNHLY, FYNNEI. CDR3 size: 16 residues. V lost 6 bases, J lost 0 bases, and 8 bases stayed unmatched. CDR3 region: CASRGGGRTSTDTQYF. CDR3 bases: TGTGCCAGCAGGGGGGGCGGGAGGACGAGCACAGATACGCAGTATTTT.